The present TCR beta chain was sequenced within a study of beta chain features in type 1 diabetes. Study results and limitations: Type 1 diabetes patients had TCRB CDR3s that were shorter (moderately but significantly so) in all four CD4+ subsets.

Germline V lookup: CDR1 ENHRY, CDR2 SYGVKD. This CDR3 region has 17 residues. V was pared by 4 bases and J by 6 bases, with 15 bases of the junction left unmatched. Expressed TCRB transcripts were sequenced, since all the RNA that had been isolated was reverse transcribed. Only in-frame clones appear in the TCRdb table, and some are missing; sequencing was by immunoSEQ multiplex PCR. The profile covers under 900,000 clones, with under 20% appearing a single time and 0.02% to 0.025% taken by the ten largest. Concerning this clone: Antigen unknown.

The chain carries TRBV10-3 and TRBJ2-1, with 7 nucleotides matching TRBD1. The sequenced material came from naive CD4+ T cells from blood. The sequence was obtained from a woman aged 18-35 years in good health. The CDR3 here is CAISGGTAPPRANEQFF. CDR3 DNA sequence: TGTGCCATCAGTGGGGGGACAGCCCCACCTCGTGCCAATGAGCAGTTCTTC.